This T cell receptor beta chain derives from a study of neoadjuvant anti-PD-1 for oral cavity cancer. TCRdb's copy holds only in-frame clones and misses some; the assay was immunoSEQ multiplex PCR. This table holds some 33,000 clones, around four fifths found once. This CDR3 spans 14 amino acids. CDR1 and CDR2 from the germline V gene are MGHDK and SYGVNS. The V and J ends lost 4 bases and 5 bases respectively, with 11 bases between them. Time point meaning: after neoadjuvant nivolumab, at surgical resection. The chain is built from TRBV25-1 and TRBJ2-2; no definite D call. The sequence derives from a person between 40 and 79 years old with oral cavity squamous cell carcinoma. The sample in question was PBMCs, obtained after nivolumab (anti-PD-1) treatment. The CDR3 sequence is CASSGRVKTGELFF. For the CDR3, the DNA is TGTGCCAGCAGTGGAAGGGTAAAAACCGGGGAGCTGTTTTTT.